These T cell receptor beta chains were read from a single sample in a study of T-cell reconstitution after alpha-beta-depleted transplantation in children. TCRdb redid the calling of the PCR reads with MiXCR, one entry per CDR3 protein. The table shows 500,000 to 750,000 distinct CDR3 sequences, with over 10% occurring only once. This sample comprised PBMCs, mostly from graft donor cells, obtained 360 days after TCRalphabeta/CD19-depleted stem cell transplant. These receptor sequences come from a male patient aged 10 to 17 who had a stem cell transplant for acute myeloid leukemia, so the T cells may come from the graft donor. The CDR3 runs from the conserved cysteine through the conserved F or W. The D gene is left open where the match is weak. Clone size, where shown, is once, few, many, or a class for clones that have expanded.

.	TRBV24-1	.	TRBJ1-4	CATSGRRVKNEKLFF	TGTGCCACCAGTGGTAGGAGGGTGAAGAATGAAAAACTGTTTTTT
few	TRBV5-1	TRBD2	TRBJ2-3	CASTPSRRLAGESTDTQYF	TGCGCCAGCACCCCGTCCCGGAGGCTAGCGGGAGAGAGCACAGATACGCAGTATTTT
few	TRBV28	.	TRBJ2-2	CASTRPMDTGELFF	TGTGCCAGCACACGGCCGATGGACACCGGGGAGCTGTTTTTT
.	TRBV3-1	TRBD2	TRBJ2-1	CASSQDWGLAGGSKYNEQFF	TGTGCCAGCAGCCAAGACTGGGGACTAGCGGGAGGGTCGAAGTACAATGAGCAGTTCTTC
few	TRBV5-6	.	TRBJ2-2	CASSSLELGGELFF	TGTGCCAGCAGCTCCCTTGAGTTGGGCGGGGAGCTGTTTTTT
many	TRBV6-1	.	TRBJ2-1	CASRRDGSNEQFF	TGTGCCAGCAGACGCGACGGCTCCAATGAGCAGTTCTTC
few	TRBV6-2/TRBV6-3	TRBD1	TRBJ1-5	CASTGGVVWDGNQPQHF	TGTGCCAGCACAGGGGGGGTAGTCTGGGACGGCAATCAGCCCCAGCATTTT
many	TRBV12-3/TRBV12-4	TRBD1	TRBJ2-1	CASSPRQGGTEQFF	TGTGCCAGCAGTCCCAGACAGGGGGGGACTGAGCAGTTCTTC
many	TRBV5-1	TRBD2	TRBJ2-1	CASSFVTSGTSSYNEQFF	TGCGCCAGCAGCTTCGTGACTAGCGGCACGAGCTCCTACAATGAGCAGTTCTTC
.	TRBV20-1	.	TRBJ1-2	CSPDRTNYGYTF	TGCAGTCCTGATCGGACTAACTATGGCTACACCTTC
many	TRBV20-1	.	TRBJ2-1	CSAGDGAENEQFF	TGCAGTGCTGGAGACGGCGCGGAGAATGAGCAGTTCTTC
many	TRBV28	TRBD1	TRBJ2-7	CASSTDRGIYEQYF	TGTGCCAGCAGTACCGACAGGGGGATCTACGAGCAGTACTTC